The 6 T cell receptor beta chains below were found in one sample sequenced in a study of cytomegalovirus exposure and HLA in healthy donors. The primer mix had 60 Vbeta and 13 Jbeta primers. The table came from immunoSEQ multiplex PCR; TCRdb's copy has only in-frame clones and leaves some out. There are about 99,000 clones in the sample; around 76% occur only once, and 10% lies in the top ten. Sequenced material: PBMCs. The source is a woman aged 18-29 years in good health and CMV-seropositive.

This clone has more than one count but fewer than ten. This chain links TRBV5-1 with TRBJ2-7, with a weak D call TRBD2 (5 bases). CDR3 size: 16 residues. From germline, CDR1 is SGHRS and CDR2 YFSETQ. V lost 4 bases, J lost 4 bases, and 21 bases lay in between. The CDR3 nucleotides read TGCGCCAGCAGCCCCGGTTGGCGGGCACTTGAGTACGAGCAGTACTTC. Its translation is CASSPGWRALEYEQYF. Drawing the rest from reference TRBV5-1 and TRBJ2-7, the complete variable domain is KAGVTQTPRYLIKTRGQQVTLSCSPISGHRSVSWYQQTPGQGLQFLFEYFSETQRNKGNFPGRFSGRQFSNSRSEMNVSTLELGDSALYLCASSPGWRALEYEQYFGPGTRLTVT.

The CDR3 here is CASSYSGIEGYNEQFF. The CDR3 DNA follows: TGTGCCAGCAGTTACTCGGGGATAGAGGGATACAATGAGCAGTTCTTC. V is TRBV6-5 and J is TRBJ2-1; tentatively, D is TRBD2 (5 bases). The CDR3 consists of 16 residues. Germline assignment: CDR1 MNHEY and CDR2 SVGAGI. V was clipped by 0 bases and J by 4 bases, with 13 bases between them.

The chain has TRBV6-5 and TRBJ1-2; no firm D call. This CDR3 region has 14 residues. The V gene lost 2 bases and the J gene lost 1 base, with 8 bases spanning the gap. Per germline, CDR1 MNHEY and CDR2 SVGAGI. CDR3 DNA: TGTGCCAGCAGTTACATGGGGAGTAACTATGGCTACACCTTC. It translates to CASSYMGSNYGYTF.

The chain links TRBV4-3 to TRBJ2-7; 10 bases are shared with TRBD2. With 0 bases clipped from V and 2 bases from J, the junction kept 7 bases outside the gene matches. CDR1 is LGHNA and CDR2 is YSLEER in the germline V gene. This CDR3 contains 17 residues. CDR3 amino acids: CASSQDLRLAGTYEQYF. In DNA form, the CDR3 reads TGCGCCAGCAGCCAAGACCTGAGACTAGCGGGTACCTACGAGCAGTACTTC.

The V and J genes are TRBV10-2 and TRBJ2-3, with 12 bases that match TRBD2. CDR3 size: 15 residues. Germline CDR1 and CDR2: WSHSY and SAAADI. J was trimmed by 0 bases and V by 10 bases; bases with no gene match: 5. The CDR3: CATRTSGASTDTQYF. DNA for the CDR3: TGCGCCACCCGGACTAGCGGGGCTAGCACAGATACGCAGTATTTT.

This chain uses TRBV27 with TRBJ2-7; 9 nucleotides align to TRBD1. CDR1 and CDR2 (germline): MNHEY, SMNVEV (reference sequence). This CDR3 contains 14 residues. V gave up 2 bases and J gave up 5 bases; unmatched junction bases: 4. In DNA form, the CDR3 reads TGTGCCAGCAGTTTAAGGGACAGGGTTCACGAGCAGTACTTC. Translating gives CASSLRDRVHEQYF.